This is a list of T cell receptor beta chains from one sample in a study of cytomegalovirus exposure and HLA in healthy donors. Clones were sequenced by immunoSEQ multiplex PCR, and TCRdb holds only the in-frame ones, with some missing. The table shows roughly 160,000 clones, with 65% to 85% occurring only once. The specimen sequenced was PBMCs. The origin of the receptors is a male donor in good health and CMV-seronegative. CDR3s include the opening cysteine and the closing phenylalanine or tryptophan. D genes are given only for firm matches. Clone size is stated in some rows and not others, as once, few, many or a class when expanded.

j_call: TRBJ1-5; d_call: TRBD1; clone_size: few; v_call: TRBV30; cdr3_nt: TGTGCCTGGAGGCGCACCGGGACAGGGGGGGAGCCCCAGCATTTT; cdr3_aa: CAWRRTGTGGEPQHF
j_call: TRBJ2-3; d_call: -; clone_size: few; v_call: TRBV6-5; cdr3_nt: TGTGCCAGCAGTTGGGGACAAGCCGACACAGATACGCAGTATTTT; cdr3_aa: CASSWGQADTDTQYF
j_call: TRBJ1-2; d_call: -; clone_size: once; v_call: TRBV28; cdr3_nt: TGTGCCAGCAGTTTAACCGGGGTTGGCTATGGCTACACCTTC; cdr3_aa: CASSLTGVGYGYTF
j_call: TRBJ2-7; d_call: -; clone_size: -; v_call: TRBV10-3; cdr3_nt: TGTGCCATCAGTGACCTACTAGGGGGGGGCTACGAGCAGTACTTC; cdr3_aa: CAISDLLGGGYEQYF
j_call: TRBJ2-3; d_call: TRBD2; clone_size: -; v_call: TRBV5-4; cdr3_nt: TGTGCCAGCAGCTTCGGATCTAGCGGAGCCACAGATACGCAGTATTTT; cdr3_aa: CASSFGSSGATDTQYF
j_call: TRBJ2-3; d_call: TRBD2; clone_size: -; v_call: TRBV18; cdr3_nt: TGTGCCAGCTCACCCGTAGAAGCGGGAGTGGGAGATACGCAGTATTTT; cdr3_aa: CASSPVEAGVGDTQYF
j_call: TRBJ2-3; d_call: -; clone_size: -; v_call: TRBV5-1; cdr3_nt: TGCGCCAGCAGCCGCCGGGACAACACAGATACGCAGTATTTT; cdr3_aa: CASSRRDNTDTQYF
j_call: TRBJ2-1; d_call: TRBD2; clone_size: -; v_call: TRBV5-4; cdr3_nt: TGTGCCAGCAGCTTGTATCGGGGGGGCCCCTACAATGAGCAGTTCTTC; cdr3_aa: CASSLYRGGPYNEQFF
j_call: TRBJ1-4; d_call: TRBD1; clone_size: -; v_call: TRBV30; cdr3_nt: TGTGCCTGGAGCGTATATGGGCCTGGACAGGGGGCAGTTTCTCGACTGTTTTTT; cdr3_aa: CAWSVYGPGQGAVSRLFF
j_call: TRBJ2-1; d_call: TRBD2; clone_size: -; v_call: TRBV18; cdr3_nt: TGTGCCAGCTCACCTCAAGCGGGAACTGGGGATGAGCAGTTCTTC; cdr3_aa: CASSPQAGTGDEQFF
j_call: TRBJ2-1; d_call: TRBD1; clone_size: few; v_call: TRBV6-5; cdr3_nt: TGTGCCAGCAGTGCAGACAGGGACATCTACAATGAGCAGTTCTTC; cdr3_aa: CASSADRDIYNEQFF
j_call: TRBJ2-7; d_call: -; clone_size: few; v_call: TRBV10-1; cdr3_nt: TGCGCCAGCAGTGAGTTTCCGTTGAGCTCCTACGAGCAGTACTTC; cdr3_aa: CASSEFPLSSYEQYF
j_call: TRBJ2-5; d_call: -; clone_size: -; v_call: TRBV28; cdr3_nt: TGTGCCAGCAGTTCCGCGACAGTTATGCGTGAGACCCAGTACTTC; cdr3_aa: CASSSATVMRETQYF
j_call: TRBJ1-2; d_call: TRBD1; clone_size: -; v_call: TRBV6-5; cdr3_nt: TGTGCCAGCAGGTTAGCGACGGGACAGCCAGGTGGCTACACCTTC; cdr3_aa: CASRLATGQPGGYTF
j_call: TRBJ2-5; d_call: TRBD2; clone_size: once; v_call: TRBV5-4; cdr3_nt: TGTGCCAGCAGCTGGAATCGGGCGGGGGTAGGAGAGACCCAGTACTTC; cdr3_aa: CASSWNRAGVGETQYF
j_call: TRBJ2-1; d_call: TRBD2; clone_size: -; v_call: TRBV2; cdr3_nt: TGTGCCAGCAGTGGGCAGCGGGGGGCTCACGAGCAGTTCTTC; cdr3_aa: CASSGQRGAHEQFF
j_call: TRBJ2-7; d_call: TRBD1; clone_size: -; v_call: TRBV9; cdr3_nt: TGTGCCAGCAGCGTAGCTACTCAACAGGGGATTAAGTACTTC; cdr3_aa: CASSVATQQGIKYF
j_call: TRBJ2-7; d_call: TRBD1; clone_size: -; v_call: TRBV11-3; cdr3_nt: TGTGCCAGCAGCTTAGAGGGACAGGGGGACTACGAGCAGTACTTC; cdr3_aa: CASSLEGQGDYEQYF
j_call: TRBJ2-3; d_call: TRBD1; clone_size: -; v_call: TRBV6-1; cdr3_nt: TGTGCCAGCAGTATCCCGGGACAGCATACGCAGTATTTT; cdr3_aa: CASSIPGQHTQYF
j_call: TRBJ2-3; d_call: TRBD1; clone_size: -; v_call: TRBV18; cdr3_nt: TGTGCCAGCTCATCAACGGGACAGAGGGTGGCCGATACGCAGTATTTT; cdr3_aa: CASSSTGQRVADTQYF